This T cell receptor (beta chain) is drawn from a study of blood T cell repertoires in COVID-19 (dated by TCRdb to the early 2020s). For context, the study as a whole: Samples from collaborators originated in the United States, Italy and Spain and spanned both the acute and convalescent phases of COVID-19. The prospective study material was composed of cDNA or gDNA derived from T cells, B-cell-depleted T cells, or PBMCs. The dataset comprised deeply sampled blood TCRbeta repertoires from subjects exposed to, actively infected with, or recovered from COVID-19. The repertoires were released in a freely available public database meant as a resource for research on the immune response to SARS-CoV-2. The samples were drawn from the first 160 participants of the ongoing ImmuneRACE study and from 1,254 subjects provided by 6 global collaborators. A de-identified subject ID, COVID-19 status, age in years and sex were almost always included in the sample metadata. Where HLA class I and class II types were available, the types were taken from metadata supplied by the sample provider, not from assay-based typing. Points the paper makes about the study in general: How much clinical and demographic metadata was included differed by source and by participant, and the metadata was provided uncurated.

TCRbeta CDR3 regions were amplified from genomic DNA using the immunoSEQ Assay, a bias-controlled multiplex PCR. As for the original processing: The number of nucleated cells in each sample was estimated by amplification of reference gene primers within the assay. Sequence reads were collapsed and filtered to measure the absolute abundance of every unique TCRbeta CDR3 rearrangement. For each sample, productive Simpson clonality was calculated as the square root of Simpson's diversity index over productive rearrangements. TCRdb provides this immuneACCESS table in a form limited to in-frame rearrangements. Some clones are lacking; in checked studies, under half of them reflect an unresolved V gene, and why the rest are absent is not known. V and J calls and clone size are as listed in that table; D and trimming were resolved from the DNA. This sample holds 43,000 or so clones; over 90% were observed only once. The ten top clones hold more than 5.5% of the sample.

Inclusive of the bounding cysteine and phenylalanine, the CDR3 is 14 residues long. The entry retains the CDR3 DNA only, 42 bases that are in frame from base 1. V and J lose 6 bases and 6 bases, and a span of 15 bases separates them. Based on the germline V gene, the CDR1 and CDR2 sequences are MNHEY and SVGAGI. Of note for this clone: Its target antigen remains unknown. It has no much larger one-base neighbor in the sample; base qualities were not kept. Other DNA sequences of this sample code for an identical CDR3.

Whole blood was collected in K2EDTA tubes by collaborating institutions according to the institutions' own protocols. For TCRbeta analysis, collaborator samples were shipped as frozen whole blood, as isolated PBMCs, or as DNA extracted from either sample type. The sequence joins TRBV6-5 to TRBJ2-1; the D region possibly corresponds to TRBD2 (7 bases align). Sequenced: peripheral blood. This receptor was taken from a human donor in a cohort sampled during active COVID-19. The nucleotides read TGTGCCAGCAGCTGGCAGGGAGGGGGCAATGAGCAGTTCTTC. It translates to CASSWQGGGNEQFF.